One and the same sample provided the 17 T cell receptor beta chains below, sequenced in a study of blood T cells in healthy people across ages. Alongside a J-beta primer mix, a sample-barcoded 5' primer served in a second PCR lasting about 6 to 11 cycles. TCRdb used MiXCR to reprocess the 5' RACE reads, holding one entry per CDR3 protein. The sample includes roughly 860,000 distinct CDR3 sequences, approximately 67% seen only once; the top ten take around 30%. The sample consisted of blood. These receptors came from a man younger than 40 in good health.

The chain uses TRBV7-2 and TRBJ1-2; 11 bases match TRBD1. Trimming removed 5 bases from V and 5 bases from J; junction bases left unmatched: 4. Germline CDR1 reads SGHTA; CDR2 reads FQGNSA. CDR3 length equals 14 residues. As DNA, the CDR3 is TGTGCCAGCAGCCGGACAGGGGGCAAATATGGCTACACCTTC. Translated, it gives CASSRTGGKYGYTF. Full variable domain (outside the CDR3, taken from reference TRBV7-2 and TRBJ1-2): GAGVSQSPSNKVTEKGKDVELRCDPISGHTALYWYRQSLGQGLEFLIYFQGNSAPDKSGLPSDRFSAERTGGSVSTLTIQRTQQEDSAVYLCASSRTGGKYGYTFGSGTRLTVV.

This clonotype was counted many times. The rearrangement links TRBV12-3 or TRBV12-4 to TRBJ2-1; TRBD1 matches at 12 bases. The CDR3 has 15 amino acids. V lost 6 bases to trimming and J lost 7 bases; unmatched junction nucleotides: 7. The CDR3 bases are TGTGCCAGCAGAGTAGGGACAGGGGGCATGAATGAGCAGTTCTTC. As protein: CASRVGTGGMNEQFF.

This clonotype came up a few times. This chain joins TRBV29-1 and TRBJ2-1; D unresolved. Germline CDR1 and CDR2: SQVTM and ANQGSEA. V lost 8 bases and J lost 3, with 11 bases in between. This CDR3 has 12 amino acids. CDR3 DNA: TGCAGCTTCTCCTATAGCTACAATGAGCAGTTCTTC. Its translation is CSFSYSYNEQFF.

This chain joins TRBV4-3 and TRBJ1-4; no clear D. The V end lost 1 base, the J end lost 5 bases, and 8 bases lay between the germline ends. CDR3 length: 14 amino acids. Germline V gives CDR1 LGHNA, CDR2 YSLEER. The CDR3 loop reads CASSQAGMNEKLFF. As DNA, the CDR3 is TGCGCCAGCAGCCAAGCTGGGATGAATGAAAAACTGTTTTTT.

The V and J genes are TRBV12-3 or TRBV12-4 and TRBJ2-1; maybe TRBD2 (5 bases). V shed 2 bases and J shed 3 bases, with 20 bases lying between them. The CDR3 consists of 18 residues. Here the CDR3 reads CASSLSPKGLIHYNEQFF. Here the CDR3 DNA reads TGTGCCAGCAGTTTAAGCCCCAAAGGACTCATTCACTACAATGAGCAGTTCTTC.

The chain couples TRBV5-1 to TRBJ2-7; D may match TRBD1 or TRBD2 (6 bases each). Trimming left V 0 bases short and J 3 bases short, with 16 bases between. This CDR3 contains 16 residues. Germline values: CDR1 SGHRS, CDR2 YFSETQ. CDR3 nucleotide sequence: TGCGCCAGCAGCTTGGATGGACATGGGGGGCTCTACGAGCAGTACTTC. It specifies CASSLDGHGGLYEQYF.

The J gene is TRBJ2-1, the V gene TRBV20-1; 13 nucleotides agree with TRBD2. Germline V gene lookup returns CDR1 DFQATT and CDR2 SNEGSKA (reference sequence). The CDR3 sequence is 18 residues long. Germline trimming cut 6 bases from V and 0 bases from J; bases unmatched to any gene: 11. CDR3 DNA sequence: TGCAGTGCCCTCCCGGGACTAGCGGGGCCGAGCTCCTACAATGAGCAGTTCTTC. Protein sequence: CSALPGLAGPSSYNEQFF.

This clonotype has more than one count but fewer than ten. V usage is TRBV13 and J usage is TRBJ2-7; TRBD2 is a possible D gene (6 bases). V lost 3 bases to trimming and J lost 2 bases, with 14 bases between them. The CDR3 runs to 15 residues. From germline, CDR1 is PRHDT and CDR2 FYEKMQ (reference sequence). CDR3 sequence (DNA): TGTGCCAGCAGCTTCCAGGGAGGAGGCACCTACGAGCAGTACTTC. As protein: CASSFQGGGTYEQYF. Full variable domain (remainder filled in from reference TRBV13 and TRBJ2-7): AAGVIQSPRHLIKEKRETATLKCYPIPRHDTVYWYQQGPGQDPQFLISFYEKMQSDKGSIPDRFSAQQFSDYHSELNMSSLELGDSALYFCASSFQGGGTYEQYFGPGTRLTVT.

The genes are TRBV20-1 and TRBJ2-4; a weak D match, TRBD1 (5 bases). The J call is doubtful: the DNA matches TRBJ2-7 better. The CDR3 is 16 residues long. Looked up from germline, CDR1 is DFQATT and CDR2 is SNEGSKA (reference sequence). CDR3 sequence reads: CSARDPGRASSYEQYF. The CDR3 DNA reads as TGCAGTGCTAGAGATCCAGGCAGGGCGAGCTCCTACGAGCAGTACTTC.

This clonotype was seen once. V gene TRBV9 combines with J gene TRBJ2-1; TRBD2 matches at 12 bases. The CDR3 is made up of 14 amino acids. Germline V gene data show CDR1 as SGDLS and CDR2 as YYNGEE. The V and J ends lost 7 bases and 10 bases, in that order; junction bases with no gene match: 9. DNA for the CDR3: TGTGCCAGCTCTCCTAGCGGGGGGGCAAAGGAGCAGTTCTTC. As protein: CASSPSGGAKEQFF.

Written as DNA, the CDR3 is TGTGCCATCAGTGGTTCCACCGGGGAGCTGTTTTTT. Translation: CAISGSTGELFF. The chain combines TRBV10-3 with TRBJ2-2; no firm D call. Trimming removed 4 bases from V and 4 bases from J, with 4 bases in between. The CDR3 loop spans 12 amino acids. CDR1 is ENHRY and CDR2 is SYGVKD in the germline V gene.

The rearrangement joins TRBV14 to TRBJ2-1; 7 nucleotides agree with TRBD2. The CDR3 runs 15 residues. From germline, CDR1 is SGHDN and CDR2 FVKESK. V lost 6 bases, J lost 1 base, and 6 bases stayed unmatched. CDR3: CASSWGGTSYNEQFF. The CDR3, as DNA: TGTGCCAGCAGTTGGGGGGGAACTTCCTACAATGAGCAGTTCTTC.

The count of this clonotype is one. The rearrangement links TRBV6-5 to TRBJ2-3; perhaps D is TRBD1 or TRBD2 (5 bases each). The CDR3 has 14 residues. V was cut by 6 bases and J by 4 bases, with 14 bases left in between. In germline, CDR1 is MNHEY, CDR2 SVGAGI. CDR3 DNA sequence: TGTGCCAGCAGACCGGGACGCGGCCCAGATACGCAGTATTTT. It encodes CASRPGRGPDTQYF.

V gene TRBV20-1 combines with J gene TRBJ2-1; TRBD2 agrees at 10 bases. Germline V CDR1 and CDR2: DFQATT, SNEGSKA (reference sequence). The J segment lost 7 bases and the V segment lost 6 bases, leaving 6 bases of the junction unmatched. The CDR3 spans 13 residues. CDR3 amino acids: CSAPGLAFNEQFF. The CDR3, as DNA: TGCAGTGCGCCGGGACTAGCGTTTAATGAGCAGTTCTTC.

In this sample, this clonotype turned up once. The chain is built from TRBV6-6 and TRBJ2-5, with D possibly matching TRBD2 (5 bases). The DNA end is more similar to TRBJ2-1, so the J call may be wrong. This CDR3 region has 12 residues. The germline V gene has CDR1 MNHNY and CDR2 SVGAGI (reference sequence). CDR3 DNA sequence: TGTGCCAGCAGTTATCGCTTGGAGGAACAGTTCTTC. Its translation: CASSYRLEEQFF.

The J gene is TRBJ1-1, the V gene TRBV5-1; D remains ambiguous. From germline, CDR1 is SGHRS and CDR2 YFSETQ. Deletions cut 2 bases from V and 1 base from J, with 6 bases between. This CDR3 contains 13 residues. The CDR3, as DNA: TGCGCCAGCAGCTTTCGGGCGAACACTGAAGCTTTCTTT. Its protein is CASSFRANTEAFF.

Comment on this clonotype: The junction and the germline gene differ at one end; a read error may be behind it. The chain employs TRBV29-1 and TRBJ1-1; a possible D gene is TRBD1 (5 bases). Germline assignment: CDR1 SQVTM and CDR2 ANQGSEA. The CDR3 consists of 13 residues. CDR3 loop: CSGEATESTEAFF. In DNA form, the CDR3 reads TGCAGCGGTGAAGCGACAGAAAGTACTGAAGCTTTCTTT.